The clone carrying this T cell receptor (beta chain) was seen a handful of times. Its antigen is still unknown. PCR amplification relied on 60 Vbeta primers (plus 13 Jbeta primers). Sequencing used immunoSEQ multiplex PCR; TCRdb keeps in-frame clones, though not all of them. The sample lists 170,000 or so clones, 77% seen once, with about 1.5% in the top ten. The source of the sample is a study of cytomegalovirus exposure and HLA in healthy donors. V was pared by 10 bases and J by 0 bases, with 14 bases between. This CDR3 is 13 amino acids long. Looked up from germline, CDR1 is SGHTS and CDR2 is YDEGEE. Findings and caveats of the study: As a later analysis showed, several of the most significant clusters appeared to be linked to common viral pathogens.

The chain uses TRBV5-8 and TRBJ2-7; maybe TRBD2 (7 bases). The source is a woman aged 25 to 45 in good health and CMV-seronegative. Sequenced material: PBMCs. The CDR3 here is CADCGGFSYEQYF. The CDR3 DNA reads TGTGCCGACTGCGGGGGCTTCTCCTACGAGCAGTACTTC.